This TCR beta chain was found in a study of OX40 agonist ivuxolimab in advanced cancers. For the study at large: The drug used for patients, ivuxolimab, was an agonistic anti-OX40 (CD134) antibody. The eligibility criteria allowed prior anti-PD-1, anti-PD-L1 or anti-CTLA-4 therapy, and approximately 40% had some. Among those treated, three patients had partial responses, one with hepatocellular carcinoma and two with cutaneous melanoma.

Some clones are missing from TCRdb's copy, which holds only in-frame ones; the method was immunoSEQ multiplex PCR. The sample includes 53,000 or so clones, 84% of them seen just once. At baseline, cycle 4 day 1, and cycle 7 day 1, blood was sampled. From germline, CDR1 is LNHDA and CDR2 SQIVND (reference sequence). The CDR3 runs 16 residues. Germline trimming cut 3 bases from V and 6 bases from J; bases unmatched to any gene: 9. The rearrangement joins TRBV19 to TRBJ2-3, with TRBD2 identical over 10 bases. The receptor was derived from an adult with an advanced solid tumor such as melanoma, head and neck, liver or kidney cancer. The sample in question was CD4+ or CD8+ T cells sorted from blood, obtained in a trial of the OX40 agonist ivuxolimab. CDR3 region: CASSITPSGGSDTQYF. The CDR3 DNA sequence: TGTGCCAGTAGTATTACCCCTAGCGGGGGCTCCGATACGCAGTATTTT.